The T cell receptor beta chain described here comes from a study of prognosis after radiotherapy for stage I lung cancer. CDR3 length equals 15 residues. Germline assignment: CDR1 SEHNR and CDR2 FQNEAQ (reference sequence). Trimming cost V 5 bases and J 4 bases; bases outside gene matches: 6. In this sample, this clonotype is medium-sized (0.01 to 0.1%). Its matching antigen is unknown. Study conclusions and caveats: Between patients with and without metastases, TRBV and TRBJ gene usage reportedly differed.

Researchers used two-round multiplex PCR to amplify TCR beta CDR3 starting from genomic DNA. Gene-specific TRBV and TRBJ primers were used in PCR round one. TCRdb fed the multiplex PCR reads into MiXCR, producing one record per CDR3 protein. The table includes over 10,000 distinct CDR3 sequences, about 50% detected once. Peripheral venous blood was drawn in approximately 5.9-milliliter volumes, with a draw taken at each of two separate time points. V is TRBV7-9 and J is TRBJ2-1, with 9 bases matching TRBD2. The origin of this receptor is a donor aged 50 or older with non-small cell lung cancer. Sequenced here: PBMCs, sampled before or after stereotactic body radiation therapy (not recorded which). The CDR3 reads CASSKGLAPYNEQFF. The CDR3, as DNA: TGTGCCAGCAGCAAAGGACTAGCGCCGTACAATGAGCAGTTCTTC.